This T cell receptor (beta chain) was captured in a study of T cell repertoires and HLA-DP antigens. General study findings and limits: Average cumulative frequency of previously undetected clones was roughly 36% against one allele and 50% to 65% against the other. Sorted CD137+ cells had clonality roughly 0.39 against both alloantigens, versus 0.035 to 0.05 pre-culture.

Details on this clone: Its antigen is unknown.

V lost 0 bases and J lost 7; bases outside the gene matches: 9. This CDR3 has 17 amino acids. Germline CDR1 and CDR2: SGHRS and YFSETQ. Here immunoSEQ multiplex PCR was the method, and the copy in TCRdb shows in-frame clones only, minus some. The sample shows roughly 120,000 clones, 85% to 95% of them seen only once. The sequence was collected from a woman aged 18 to 35 in good health and CMV-seronegative. Source material: CD4+ T cells from PBMCs. This rearrangement joins TRBV5-1 to TRBJ2-6; 8 nucleotides align to TRBD1. DNA for the CDR3: TGCGCCAGCAGCTTGGCCAAGGGACAGGTAAAAGCCAACGTCCTGACTTTC. Protein sequence: CASSLAKGQVKANVLTF.